The 4 T cell receptor beta chains in this list originate from one sample, sequenced in a study of beta chain features in type 1 diabetes. The sequenced template was cDNA made from the entire isolated RNA. Measured with immunoSEQ multiplex PCR; TCRdb has only the in-frame clones, and not every one. The table shows 430,000 or so clones, with approximately 10% occurring only once. The sequenced sample consisted of naive CD4+ T cells from blood. The receptors here all came from a woman aged 18-35 years in good health.

V and J are TRBV18 and TRBJ2-7; perhaps TRBD1 as D (5 bases). In germline, CDR1 is KGHSH, CDR2 LQKENI. Trimming shortened V by 6 bases and J by 4 bases, and 13 bases separated the two germline ends. The CDR3 is 13 residues long. The CDR3 loop is CASSSTGGYEQYF. The CDR3 region has the DNA TGTGCCAGCTCCTCAACAGGTGGTTACGAGCAGTACTTC.

There are a few counts of this clone. The V and J genes are TRBV28 and TRBJ2-7; D tentatively reads TRBD1 or TRBD2 (5 bases each). Per the germline V gene, CDR1 is MDHEN and CDR2 is SYDVKM. This CDR3 has 14 amino acids. The V gene lost 6 bases and the J gene lost 3 bases, with 15 bases spanning the gap. The CDR3 DNA reads TGTGCCAGCAGCGATGGGGGTTTCCTCTACGAGCAGTACGTC. This sequence encodes CASSDGGFLYEQYV.

This chain connects TRBV7-2 to TRBJ2-2; no firm D call. The CDR3 is made up of 15 amino acids. Trimming removed 5 bases from V and 1 base from J, with 11 bases in between. Looked up from germline, CDR1 is SGHTA and CDR2 is FQGNSA. CDR3 amino acids: CASSTRTVNTGELFF. CDR3 sequence (DNA): TGTGCCAGCAGCACCCGGACGGTGAACACCGGGGAGCTGTTTTTT.

V usage is TRBV6-5 and J usage is TRBJ2-4, with D possibly TRBD1 on 5 matching bases. Germline V gives CDR1 MNHEY, CDR2 SVGAGI. Trimming shortened V by 4 bases and J by 8 bases, and 15 bases separated the two germline ends. CDR3 length: 14 residues. The CDR3 DNA reads TGTGCCAGCAGTTCGGATAGTGTAGGGGACATTCAGTACTTC. This sequence encodes CASSSDSVGDIQYF.